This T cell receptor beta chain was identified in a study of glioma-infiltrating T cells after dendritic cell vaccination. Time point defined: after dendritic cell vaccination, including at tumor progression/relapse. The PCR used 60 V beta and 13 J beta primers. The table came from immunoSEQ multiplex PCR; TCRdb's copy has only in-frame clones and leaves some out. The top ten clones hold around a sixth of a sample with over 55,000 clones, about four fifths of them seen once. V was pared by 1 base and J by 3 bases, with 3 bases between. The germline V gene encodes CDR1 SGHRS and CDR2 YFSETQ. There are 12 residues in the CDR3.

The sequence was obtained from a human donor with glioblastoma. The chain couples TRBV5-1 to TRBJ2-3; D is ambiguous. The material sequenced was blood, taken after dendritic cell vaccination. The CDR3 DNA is TGCGCCAGCAGCTTGCTGACAGATACGCAGTATTTT. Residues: CASSLLTDTQYF.